A single sample is the source of the 2 T cell receptor beta chains below, sequenced in a study of shared clonotypes between healthy human individuals. Using immunoSEQ multiplex PCR, the repertoire was profiled, and TCRdb retains in-frame clones only, with some absent. The data show roughly 1.4 million clones, with 98% seen just once and roughly 0.36% held by the top ten. The sequencing input was naive CD4+ T cells sorted from blood. Subset reported: CD45RA+ positively selected. The receptors shown here come from a man aged 25 to 45 in good health.

This chain connects TRBV10-3 to TRBJ2-1; TRBD1 might be the D (5 bases). Looked up from germline, CDR1 is ENHRY and CDR2 is SYGVKD. The V and J ends lost 4 bases and 6 bases respectively, with 16 bases between them. The CDR3 length is 15 residues. This CDR3 is CAISVDKVAANEQFF. The CDR3 nucleotides read TGTGCCATCAGTGTGGACAAGGTGGCGGCCAATGAGCAGTTCTTC.

This clone was seen a single time. The V gene is TRBV5-1, the J gene TRBJ2-2; D unresolved. Germline CDR1 reads SGHRS; CDR2 reads YFSETQ. Trimming stripped 3 bases from V and 3 bases from J, with 9 bases between. The CDR3 has 14 amino acids. CDR3 in DNA: TGCGCCAGCAGCTATTCCGAGTACACCGGGGAGCTGTTTTTT. This encodes CASSYSEYTGELFF.